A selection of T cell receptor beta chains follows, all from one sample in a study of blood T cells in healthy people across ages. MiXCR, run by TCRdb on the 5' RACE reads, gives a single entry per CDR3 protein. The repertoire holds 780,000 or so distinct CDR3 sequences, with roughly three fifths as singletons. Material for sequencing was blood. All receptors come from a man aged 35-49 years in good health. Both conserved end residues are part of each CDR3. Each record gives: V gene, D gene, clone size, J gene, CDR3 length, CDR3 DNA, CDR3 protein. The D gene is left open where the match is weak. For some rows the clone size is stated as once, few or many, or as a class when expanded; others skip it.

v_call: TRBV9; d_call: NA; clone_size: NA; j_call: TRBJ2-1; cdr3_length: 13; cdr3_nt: TGTGCCAGCACGGGGGTTAACTACAATGAGCAGTTCTTC; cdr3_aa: CASTGVNYNEQFF
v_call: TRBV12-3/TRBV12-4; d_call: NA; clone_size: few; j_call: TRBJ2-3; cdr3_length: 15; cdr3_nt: TGTGCCAGCAGTCTTCACGCGTCATTCACAGATACGCAGTATTTT; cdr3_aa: CASSLHASFTDTQYF
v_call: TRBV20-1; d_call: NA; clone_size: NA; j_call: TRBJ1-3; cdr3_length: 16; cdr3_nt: TGCAGTGCTAGAGATCCGGCAGGAGACTCTGGAAACACCATATATTTT; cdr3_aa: CSARDPAGDSGNTIYF
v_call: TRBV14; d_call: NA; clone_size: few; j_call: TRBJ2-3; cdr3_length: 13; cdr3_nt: TGTGCCAGCAGCCAATTGGACGTAAATACGCAGTATTTT; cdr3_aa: CASSQLDVNTQYF
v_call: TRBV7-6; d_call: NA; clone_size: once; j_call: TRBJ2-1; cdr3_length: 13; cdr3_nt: TGTACCAGCAGCTTTACCGGGCCCCGAGAGCAGTTCTTC; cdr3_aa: CTSSFTGPREQFF
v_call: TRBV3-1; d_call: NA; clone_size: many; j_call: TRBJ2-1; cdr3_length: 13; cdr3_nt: TGTGCCAGCAGCCAAGAAGAGGGTGATGAGCAGTTCTTC; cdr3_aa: CASSQEEGDEQFF
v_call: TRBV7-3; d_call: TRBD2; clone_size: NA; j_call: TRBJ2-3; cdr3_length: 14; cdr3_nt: TGTGCCAGCAGCATACTAGCGGGAACAGATACGCAGTATTTT; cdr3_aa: CASSILAGTDTQYF
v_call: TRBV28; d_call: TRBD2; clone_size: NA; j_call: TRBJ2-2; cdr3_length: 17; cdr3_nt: TGTGCCAGCAGTTTATACGGACTAGCGGGAGGTGCCGGGGAGCTGTTTTTT; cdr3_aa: CASSLYGLAGGAGELFF
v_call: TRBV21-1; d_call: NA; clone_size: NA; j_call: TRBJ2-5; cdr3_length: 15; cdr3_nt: TGTGCCAGCAGCAAATGGGTGGGATTCCAAGAGACCCAGTACTTC; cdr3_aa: CASSKWVGFQETQYF
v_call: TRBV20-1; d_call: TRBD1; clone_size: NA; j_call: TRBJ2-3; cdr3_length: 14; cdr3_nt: TGCAGTGCTGGGGACAGGAGAAACACAGATACGCAGTATTTT; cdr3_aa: CSAGDRRNTDTQYF
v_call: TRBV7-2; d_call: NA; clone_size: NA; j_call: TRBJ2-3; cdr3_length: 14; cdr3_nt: TGTGCCAGCAGCTCCCGACTAGTATCAGATACGCAGTATTTT; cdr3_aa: CASSSRLVSDTQYF
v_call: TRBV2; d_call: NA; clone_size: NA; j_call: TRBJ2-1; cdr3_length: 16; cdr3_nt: TGTGCCAGCAGACAGAACAGACTAGACCTCTACAATGAGCAGTTCTTC; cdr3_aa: CASRQNRLDLYNEQFF
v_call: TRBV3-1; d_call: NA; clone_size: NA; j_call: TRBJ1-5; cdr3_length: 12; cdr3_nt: TGTGCCAGCAGCCAAGATATGCAGCCCCAGCATTTT; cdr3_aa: CASSQDMQPQHF
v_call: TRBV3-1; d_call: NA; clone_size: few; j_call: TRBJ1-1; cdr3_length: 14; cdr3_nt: TGTGCCAGCAGCCGCGTAGGTCAGAACACTGAAGCTTTCTTT; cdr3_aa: CASSRVGQNTEAFF
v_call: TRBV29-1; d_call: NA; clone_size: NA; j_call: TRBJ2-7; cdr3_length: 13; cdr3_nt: TGCAGCTGCAACGGCAGGGACCCGAGTGAGCAGTACTTC; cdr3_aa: CSCNGRDPSEQYF
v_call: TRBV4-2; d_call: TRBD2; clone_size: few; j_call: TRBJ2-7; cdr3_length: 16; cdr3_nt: TGTGCCAGCAGCCAAGAGTTAGCGGGAGGGCGCTACGAGCAGTACTTC; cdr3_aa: CASSQELAGGRYEQYF
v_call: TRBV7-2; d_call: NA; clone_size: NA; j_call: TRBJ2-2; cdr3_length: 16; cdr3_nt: TGTGCCAGCAGCTTAGCTCCTAGCGAGAACACCGGGGAGCTGTTTTTT; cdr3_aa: CASSLAPSENTGELFF
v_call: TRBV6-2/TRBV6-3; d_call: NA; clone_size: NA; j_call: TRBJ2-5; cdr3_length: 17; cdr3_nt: TGTGCCAGCAGCTCATCTTGGACTCCCGAAACGGGAGAGACCCAGTACTTC; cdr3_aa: CASSSSWTPETGETQYF
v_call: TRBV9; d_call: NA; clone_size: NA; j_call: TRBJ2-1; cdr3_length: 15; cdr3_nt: TGTGCCAGCAGCGTAGAACAGGACAATTACAATGAGCAGTTCTTC; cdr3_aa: CASSVEQDNYNEQFF
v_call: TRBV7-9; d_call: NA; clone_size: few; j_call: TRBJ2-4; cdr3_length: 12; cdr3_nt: TGTGCCAGCAGTCAGGGAAAAAACATTCAGTACTTC; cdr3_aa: CASSQGKNIQYF
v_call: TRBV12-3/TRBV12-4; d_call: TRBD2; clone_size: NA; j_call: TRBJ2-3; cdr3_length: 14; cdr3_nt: TGTGCCAGCAAACTAGCGGGGGCCACAGATACGCAGTATTTT; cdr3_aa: CASKLAGATDTQYF
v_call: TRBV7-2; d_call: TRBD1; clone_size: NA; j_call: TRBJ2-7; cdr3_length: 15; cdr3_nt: TGTGCCAGCAGCTTGATGTACGGGACAGCCTACGAGCAGTACTTC; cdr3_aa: CASSLMYGTAYEQYF
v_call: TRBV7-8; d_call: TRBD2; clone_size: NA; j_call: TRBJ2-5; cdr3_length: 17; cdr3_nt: TGTGCCAGCAGCTTAGGGCGTAGCGGGGGGGCGTGGGAGACCCAGTACTTC; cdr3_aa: CASSLGRSGGAWETQYF
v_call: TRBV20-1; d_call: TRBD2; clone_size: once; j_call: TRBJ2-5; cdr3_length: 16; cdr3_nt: TGCAGTGCTAGAGACCAGACTAGCGGGCGACAAGAGACCCAGTACTTC; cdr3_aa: CSARDQTSGRQETQYF
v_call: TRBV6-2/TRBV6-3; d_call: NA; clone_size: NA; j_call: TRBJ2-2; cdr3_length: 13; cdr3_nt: TGTGCCAGCTCCAACCAGGGTACCGGGGAGCTGTTTTTT; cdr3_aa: CASSNQGTGELFF
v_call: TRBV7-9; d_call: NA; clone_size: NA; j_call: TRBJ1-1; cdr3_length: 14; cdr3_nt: TGTGCCAGCCACGGTTTAGTGGGTCACGCTGAAGCTTTCTTT; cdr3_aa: CASHGLVGHAEAFF
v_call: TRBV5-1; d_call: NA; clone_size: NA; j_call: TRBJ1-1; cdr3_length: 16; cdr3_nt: TGCGCCAGCAGCCCGCCCGCGACGGGAGGATTCACTGAAGCTTTCTTT; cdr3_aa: CASSPPATGGFTEAFF
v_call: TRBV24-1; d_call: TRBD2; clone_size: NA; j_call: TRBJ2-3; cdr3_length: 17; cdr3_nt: TGTGCCACCAGTGAGGGACTAGCGGGAGGGCTAGCAGATACGCAGTATTTT; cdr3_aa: CATSEGLAGGLADTQYF
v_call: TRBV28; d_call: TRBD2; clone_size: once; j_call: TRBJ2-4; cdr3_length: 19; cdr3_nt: TGTGCCAGCAGTTCGAACTATCCCAAGGTGGGCGGGAGAAGCAATGAGCAGTACTTC; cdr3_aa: CASSSNYPKVGGRSNEQYF
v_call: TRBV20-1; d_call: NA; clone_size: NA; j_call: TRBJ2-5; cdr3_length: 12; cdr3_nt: TGCAGTGCTAGAAGGACAGAAGAGACCCAGTACTTC; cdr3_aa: CSARRTEETQYF
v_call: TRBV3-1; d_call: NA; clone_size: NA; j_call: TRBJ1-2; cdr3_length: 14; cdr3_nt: TGTGCCAGCAGCCAAGAGTTGAACAGCTATGGCTACACCTTC; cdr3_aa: CASSQELNSYGYTF
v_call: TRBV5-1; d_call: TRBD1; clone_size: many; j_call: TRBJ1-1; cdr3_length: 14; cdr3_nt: TGTGCCAGCAGCTTAGGGACAGCGAACACTGAAGCTTTCTTT; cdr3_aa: CASSLGTANTEAFF
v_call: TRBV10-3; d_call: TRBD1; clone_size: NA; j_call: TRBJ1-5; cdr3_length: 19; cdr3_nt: TGTGCCATCAGTGAGAGTCCCTGGGACAGGGGCCCTAGCAATCAGCCCCAGCATTTT; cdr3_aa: CAISESPWDRGPSNQPQHF
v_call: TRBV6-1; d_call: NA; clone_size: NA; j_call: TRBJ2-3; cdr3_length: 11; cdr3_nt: TGTGCCAGCATACTCATAGATACGCAGTATTTT; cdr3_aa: CASILIDTQYF
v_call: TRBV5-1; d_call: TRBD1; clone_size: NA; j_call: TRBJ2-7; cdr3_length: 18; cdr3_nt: TGCGCCAGCAGCTCGGGTGGTGGTGGACAGGGAAGCTCCTACGAGCAGTACTTC; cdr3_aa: CASSSGGGGQGSSYEQYF
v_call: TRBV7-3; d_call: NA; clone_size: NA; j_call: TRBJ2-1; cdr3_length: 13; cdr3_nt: TGTGCCAGCAGCTTAACTTTGACTGATGAGCAGTTCTTC; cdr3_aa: CASSLTLTDEQFF
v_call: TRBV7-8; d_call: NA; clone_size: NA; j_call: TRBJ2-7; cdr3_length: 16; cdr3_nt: TGTACCAGCAGCTTAGAAAGAGCCCGCTCCTACAATGAGCAGTACTTC; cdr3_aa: CTSSLERARSYNEQYF
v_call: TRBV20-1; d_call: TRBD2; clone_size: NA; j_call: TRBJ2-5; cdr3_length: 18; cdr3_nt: TGCAGTGCTAGTACATCTGGGGCTAGCGGGGAGGGACAAGAGACCCAGTACTTC; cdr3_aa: CSASTSGASGEGQETQYF
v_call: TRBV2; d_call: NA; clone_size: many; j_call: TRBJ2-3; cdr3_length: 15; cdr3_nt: TGTGCCAGCAGCGCCACTCGGGCCGGCACAGATACGCAGTATTTT; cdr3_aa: CASSATRAGTDTQYF
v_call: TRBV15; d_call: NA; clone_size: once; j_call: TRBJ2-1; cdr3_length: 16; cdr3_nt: TGTGCCACCAGCAGAGCCACAGGGCGTAGTAGCAATGAGCAGTTCTTC; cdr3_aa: CATSRATGRSSNEQFF
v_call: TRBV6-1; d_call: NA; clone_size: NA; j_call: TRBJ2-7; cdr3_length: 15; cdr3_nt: TGTGCCAGCAGTGAATTGGGCAGGCGGTTCTACGAGCAGTACTTC; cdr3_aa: CASSELGRRFYEQYF
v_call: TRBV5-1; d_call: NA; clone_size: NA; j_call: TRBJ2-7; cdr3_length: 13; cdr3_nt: TGCGCCAGCAGCTTGACTAGTCACAATGAGCAGTACTTC; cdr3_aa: CASSLTSHNEQYF
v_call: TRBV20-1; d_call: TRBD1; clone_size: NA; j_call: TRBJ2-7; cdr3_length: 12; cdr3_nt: TGCAGTGCTAGGGCCGACAGGGACGAGCAGTACTTC; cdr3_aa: CSARADRDEQYF
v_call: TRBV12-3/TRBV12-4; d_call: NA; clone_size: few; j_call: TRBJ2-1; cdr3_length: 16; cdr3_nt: TGTGCCAGCAGTCCTGTAGGGGGGCGCTTATACAATGAGCAGTTCTTC; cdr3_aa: CASSPVGGRLYNEQFF
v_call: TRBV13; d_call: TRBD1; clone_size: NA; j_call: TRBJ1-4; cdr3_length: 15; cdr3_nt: TGTGCCAGCAGCTCCCGGACAGGCGGGGATGAAAAACTGTTTTTT; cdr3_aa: CASSSRTGGDEKLFF